This T cell receptor (beta chain) was found in a study of CD8 T cells in Susac syndrome. Study in general: When blood was drawn, the patients with Susac syndrome were therapy-naive, on corticosteroids, or on intravenous immunoglobulin alone.

With random hexamers, roughly 0.45 to 1 ug RNA was reverse transcribed. TCR beta CDR3 was amplified by immunoSEQ multiplex PCR. This amplification extended across 54 Vbeta and 13 Jbeta segments. A single record per CDR3 protein comes from TCRdb applying MiXCR to the immunoSEQ multiplex PCR reads. The sample holds some 200,000 distinct CDR3 sequences, roughly 90% seen once. Study results and caveats: Regarding the TCR sequencing and HLA analysis, the study admitted that a relatively small number of individuals were involved. Clonal expansion was missing from Susac syndrome CD4+ T cell repertoires.

Concerning this clonotype itself: Its specificity is not known.

Germline CDR1 reads LGHNA; CDR2 reads YNFKEQ. This CDR3 region has 16 residues. V was pared by 8 bases and J by 2 bases, with 13 bases of the junction left unmatched. Sequenced sample: CD4+ T cells from PBMCs. The rearrangement links TRBV4-2 to TRBJ2-3, with 7 bases fitting TRBD2. The TCR originated in a human donor with Susac syndrome. Here the CDR3 DNA reads TGTGCCAGCTCCCCGCGTCGAGCGGGAATCACAGATACGCAGTATTTT. Translation gives CASSPRRAGITDTQYF.